This T cell receptor (beta chain) was obtained from a study of blood T cell repertoires in COVID-19 (dated by TCRdb to the early 2020s). Broadly, across the study: The collaborator samples originated in the United States, Italy and Spain and spanned the acute and convalescent phases of COVID-19. The prospective study material was composed of cDNA or gDNA derived from T cells, B-cell-depleted T cells, or PBMCs. Deeply sampled blood TCRbeta repertoires from subjects exposed to, actively infected with, or recovered from COVID-19 were included in the dataset. A freely available public database, intended as a resource for researchers studying the immune response to SARS-CoV-2, is where the repertoires were released. Samples were obtained from the ongoing ImmuneRACE study (first 160 participants) and from some 1,300 subjects provided by 6 global collaborators. Nearly every sample came with metadata listing a de-identified subject ID, COVID-19 status, age in years and sex. HLA class I and class II types, where available, came from metadata supplied by the sample provider rather than from assay-based typing. Broader findings and caveats from the paper: The quantity of clinical and demographic metadata differed by source and by participant and was supplied without curation.

In Seattle, one collaborating source enrolled patients while the infection was active and tracked those patients longitudinally over the course of disease. Whole blood was collected in K2EDTA tubes by collaborating institutions according to the institutions' own protocols. For TCRbeta analysis, collaborator samples were shipped as frozen whole blood, as isolated PBMCs, or as DNA extracted from either sample type. Turning to this clone: This receptor's antigen is unknown. No clone much larger than this one lies a single base away; base qualities are absent.

The immunoSEQ Assay, a bias-controlled multiplex PCR, was used to amplify TCRbeta CDR3 regions from genomic DNA. The published analysis was carried out like this. The number of nucleated cells in each sample was estimated from the amplification of reference gene primers within the assay. To quantify the absolute abundance of each unique TCRbeta CDR3 rearrangement, sequence reads were collapsed and filtered. Productive Simpson clonality was computed per sample as the square root of Simpson's diversity index over productive rearrangements. Sourced from immuneACCESS, this table was stored by TCRdb with only in-frame sequences that have V and J called. A share of the clones is absent; for the studies checked, an unresolved V gene accounts for under half, and the remainder has no known explanation. V and J calls and clone size are those listed in that table; D and trimming were worked out from the DNA. The table for this sample lists approximately 250,000 clones; approximately 86% of them were counted only once. Together, the top ten hold around 5% of the sample.

The cysteine opens and the phenylalanine closes a CDR3 of 13 amino acids. Only the CDR3 DNA stays, 39 bases, in frame from base 1. V is pared back by 2 bases and J by 4 bases, with 7 bases lying between the germline termini. Reading the germline V gene (reference sequence) gives CDR1 SGHNT and CDR2 YYREEE. The rearrangement joined TRBV5-4 to TRBJ1-5, with no D gene named confidently. The sample taken for sequencing was peripheral blood. The clonotype originates from a woman aged 60-70 years with COVID-19, enrolled during active disease. The nucleotide sequence is TGTGCCAGCAGCTTATCAGGTAATCAGCCCCAGCATTTT. It translates to CASSLSGNQPQHF.